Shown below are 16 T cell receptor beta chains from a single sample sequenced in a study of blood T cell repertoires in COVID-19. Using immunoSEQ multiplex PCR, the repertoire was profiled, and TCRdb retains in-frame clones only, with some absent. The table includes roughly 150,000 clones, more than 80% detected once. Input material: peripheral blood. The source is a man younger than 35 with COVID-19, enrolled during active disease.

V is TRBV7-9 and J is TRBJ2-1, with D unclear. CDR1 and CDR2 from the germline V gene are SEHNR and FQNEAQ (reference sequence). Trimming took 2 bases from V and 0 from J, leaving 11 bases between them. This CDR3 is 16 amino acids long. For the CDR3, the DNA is TGTGCCAGCAGCTTAAAGCGCTCGAGCTCCTACAATGAGCAGTTCTTC. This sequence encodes CASSLKRSSSYNEQFF.

CDR3: CASSGAGEAETQYF. CDR3 bases: TGTGCCAGTAGTGGGGCGGGAGAGGCAGAGACCCAGTACTTC. The V call is TRBV19, the J call TRBJ2-5, with 7 bases matching TRBD2. Trimming removed 5 bases from V and 4 bases from J; junction bases left unmatched: 7. The CDR3 runs 14 residues. CDR1 is LNHDA, CDR2 SQIVND, per germline (reference sequence).

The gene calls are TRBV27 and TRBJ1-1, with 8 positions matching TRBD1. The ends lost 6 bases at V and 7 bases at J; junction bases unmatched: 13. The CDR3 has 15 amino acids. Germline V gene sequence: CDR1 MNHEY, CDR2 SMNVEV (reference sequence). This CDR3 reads CASSPQGGRTDEAFF. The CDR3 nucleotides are TGTGCCAGCAGCCCACAGGGGGGACGAACAGATGAAGCTTTCTTT.

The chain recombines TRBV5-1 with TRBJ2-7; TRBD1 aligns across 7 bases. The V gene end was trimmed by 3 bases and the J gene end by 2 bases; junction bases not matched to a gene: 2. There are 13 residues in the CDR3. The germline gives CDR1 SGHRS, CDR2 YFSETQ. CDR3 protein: CASSSGQTYEQYF. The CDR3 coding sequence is TGCGCCAGCAGCTCGGGACAGACCTACGAGCAGTACTTC.

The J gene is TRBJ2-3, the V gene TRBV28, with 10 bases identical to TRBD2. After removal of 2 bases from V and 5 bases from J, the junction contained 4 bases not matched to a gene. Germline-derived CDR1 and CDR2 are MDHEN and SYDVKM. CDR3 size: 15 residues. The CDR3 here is CASSLPSGSRDTQYF. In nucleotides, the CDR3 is TGTGCCAGCAGTTTACCTAGCGGGAGTAGAGATACGCAGTATTTT.

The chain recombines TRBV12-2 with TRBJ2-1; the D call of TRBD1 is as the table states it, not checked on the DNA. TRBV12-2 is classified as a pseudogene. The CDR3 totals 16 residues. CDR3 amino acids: CASRLPWTGSYNEQFF. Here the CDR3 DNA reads TGTGCAAGTCGCTTACCCTGGACAGGTTCCTACAATGAGCAGTTCTTC.

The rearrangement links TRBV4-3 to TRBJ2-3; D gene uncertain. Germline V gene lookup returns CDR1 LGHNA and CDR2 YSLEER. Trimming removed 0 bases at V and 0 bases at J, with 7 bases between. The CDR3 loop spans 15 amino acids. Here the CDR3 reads CASSQDLPSTDTQYF. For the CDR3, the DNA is TGCGCCAGCAGCCAAGATCTTCCCAGCACAGATACGCAGTATTTT.

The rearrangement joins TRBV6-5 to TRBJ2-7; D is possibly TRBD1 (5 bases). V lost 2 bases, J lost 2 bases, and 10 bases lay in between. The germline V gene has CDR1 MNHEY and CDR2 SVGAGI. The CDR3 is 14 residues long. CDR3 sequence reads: CASSYRGLTYEQYF. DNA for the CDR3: TGTGCCAGCAGTTACAGGGGTTTGACCTACGAGCAGTACTTC.

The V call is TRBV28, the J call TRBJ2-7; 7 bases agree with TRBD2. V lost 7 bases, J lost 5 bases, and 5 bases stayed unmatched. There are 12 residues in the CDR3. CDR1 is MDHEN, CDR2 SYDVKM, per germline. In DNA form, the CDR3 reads TGTGCCAGCACTCCGCGGGGGAACGAGCAGTACTTC. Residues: CASTPRGNEQYF.

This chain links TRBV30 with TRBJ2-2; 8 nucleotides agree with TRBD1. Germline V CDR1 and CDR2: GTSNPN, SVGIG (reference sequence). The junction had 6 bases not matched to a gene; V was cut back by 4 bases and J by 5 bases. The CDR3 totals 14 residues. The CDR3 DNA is TGTGCCTGGACAGGGGGCGTCGAAACCGGGGAGCTGTTTTTT. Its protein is CAWTGGVETGELFF.

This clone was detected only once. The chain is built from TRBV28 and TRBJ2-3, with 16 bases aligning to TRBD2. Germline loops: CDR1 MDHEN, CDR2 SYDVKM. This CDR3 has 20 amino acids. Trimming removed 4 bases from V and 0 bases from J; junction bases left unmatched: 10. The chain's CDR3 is CASSSPGLAGGKTSTDTQYF. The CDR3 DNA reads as TGTGCCAGCAGTTCCCCGGGACTAGCGGGAGGGAAAACTAGCACAGATACGCAGTATTTT.

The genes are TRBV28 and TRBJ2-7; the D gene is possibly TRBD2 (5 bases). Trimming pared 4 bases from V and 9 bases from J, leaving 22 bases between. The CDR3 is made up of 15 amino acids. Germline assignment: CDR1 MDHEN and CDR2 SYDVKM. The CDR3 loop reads CASSSPRVPGVRQYF. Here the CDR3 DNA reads TGTGCCAGCAGTTCCCCCAGAGTACCCGGGGTGAGGCAGTACTTC.

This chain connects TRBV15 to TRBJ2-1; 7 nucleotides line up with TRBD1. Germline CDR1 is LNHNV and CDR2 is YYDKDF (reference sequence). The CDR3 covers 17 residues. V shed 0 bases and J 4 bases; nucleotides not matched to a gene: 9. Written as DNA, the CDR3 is TGTGCCACCAGCAGAGAAGGGACAGTCGATGATTACAATGAGCAGTTCTTC. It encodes CATSREGTVDDYNEQFF.

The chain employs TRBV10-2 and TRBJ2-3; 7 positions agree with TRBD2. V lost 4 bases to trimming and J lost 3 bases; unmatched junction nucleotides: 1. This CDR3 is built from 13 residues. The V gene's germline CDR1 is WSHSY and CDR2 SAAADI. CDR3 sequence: CASSALATDTQYF. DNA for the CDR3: TGCGCCAGCAGTGCACTAGCGACAGATACGCAGTATTTT.

The CDR3 DNA sequence: TGTGCCAGCAGCCAGGGGGCGCGGTACGAGCAGTACTTC. Translated: CASSQGARYEQYF. The chain recombines TRBV3-1 (or the pseudogene TRBV3-2) with TRBJ2-7; D may be TRBD1 (6 bases). Trimming cost V 3 bases and J 4 bases, with 10 bases left between them. The CDR3 loop spans 13 amino acids. CDR1 is LGHDT and CDR2 is YNNKEL in the germline V gene (reference sequence).

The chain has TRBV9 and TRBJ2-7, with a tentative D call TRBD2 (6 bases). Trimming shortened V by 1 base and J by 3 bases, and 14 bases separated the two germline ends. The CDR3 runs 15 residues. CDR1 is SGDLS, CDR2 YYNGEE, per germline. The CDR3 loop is CASSVSSGLIYEQYF. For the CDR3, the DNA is TGTGCCAGCAGCGTAAGTAGCGGACTTATCTACGAGCAGTACTTC.